These 16 T cell receptor beta chains were sequenced from one sample in a study of beta chain features in type 1 diabetes. Overall study findings and caveats: Shorter TCRB CDR3s, moderately but significantly so, marked every one of the four CD4+ subsets in Type 1 diabetes patients.

The study reverse transcribed the entire isolated RNA, so it sequenced expressed TCRB transcripts. Profiling relied on immunoSEQ multiplex PCR, and the TCRdb table lists in-frame clones only, not all of them. Of 600,000 or so clones in the sample, around an eighth were seen once. Antigens for these TCRs are unknown. Material: naive CD4+ T cells from blood. These TCRs come from a young man with type 1 diabetes.

This clone appeared once. The chain recombines TRBV11-2 with TRBJ2-7; D unclear. CDR3 length equals 15 residues. Germline CDR1 SGHAT, CDR2 FQNNGV. The V end was cut by 1 base, the J end by 0 bases, with 10 bases between. The CDR3 is CASSLVGTDSYEQYF. CDR3 in DNA: TGTGCCAGCAGCTTAGTAGGAACGGACTCCTACGAGCAGTACTTC.

The gene calls are TRBV5-1 and TRBJ2-3; D gene ambiguous. The CDR3 covers 14 residues. Deletions cut 1 base from V and 6 bases from J, with 12 bases between. CDR1 is SGHRS and CDR2 is YFSETQ in the germline V gene. CDR3 residues: CASSLTPGLDTQYF. In nucleotides, the CDR3 is TGCGCCAGCAGCTTGACCCCCGGGTTGGATACGCAGTATTTT. The full variable domain, its missing parts supplied by reference TRBV5-1 and TRBJ2-3, is KAGVTQTPRYLIKTRGQQVTLSCSPISGHRSVSWYQQTPGQGLQFLFEYFSETQRNKGNFPGRFSGRQFSNSRSEMNVSTLELGDSALYLCASSLTPGLDTQYFGPGTRLTVL.

The rearrangement joins TRBV7-3 to TRBJ2-7; weak D call: TRBD2 (5 bases). Trimming took off 10 bases at V and 2 bases at J, with 12 bases between the two ends. Per germline, CDR1 SGHTA and CDR2 FQGTGA. CDR3 length equals 12 residues. CDR3: CATLLVPYEQYF. The CDR3 nucleotides read TGTGCCACCCTACTAGTCCCCTACGAGCAGTACTTC.

This clone turned up a few times. Other DNA sequences in the same sample also yield this CDR3. V and J are TRBV4-3 and TRBJ2-7, with a tentative D call TRBD2 (6 bases). This CDR3 spans 16 amino acids. CDR1 is LGHNA, CDR2 YSLEER, per germline. Between the trimmed V and J ends, which lost 1 base and 1 base, there was a span of 14 bases. The CDR3 is CASSQAAGTASYEQYF. CDR3 in DNA: TGCGCCAGCAGCCAAGCGGCCGGGACTGCTTCCTACGAGCAGTACTTC.

The gene calls are TRBV11-1 and TRBJ1-1; D remains unclear. The CDR3 extends over 13 amino acids. V lost 1 base to trimming and J lost 5 bases, with 8 bases between them. The V gene's germline CDR1 is SGHAT and CDR2 FQDESV (reference sequence). CDR3 in amino acids: CASSLVSGTEAFF. The CDR3 nucleotides are TGTGCCAGCAGCTTAGTTTCCGGAACTGAAGCTTTCTTT.

Only a few counts were recorded for this clone. The chain uses TRBV7-9 and TRBJ1-1; no definite D call. Germline CDR1 and CDR2: SEHNR and FQNEAQ (reference sequence). This CDR3 contains 17 residues. V was clipped by 1 base and J by 0 bases, with 15 bases between them. The chain's CDR3 is CASSLGSGANMNTEAFF. The DNA for the CDR3 is TGTGCCAGCAGCTTAGGTTCAGGAGCAAACATGAACACTGAAGCTTTCTTT.

J is TRBJ1-1 and V is TRBV25-1; 8 bases are a match to TRBD1. J was trimmed by 4 bases and V by 4 bases; bases with no gene match: 2. The CDR3 has 13 amino acids. From germline, CDR1 is MGHDK and CDR2 SYGVNS. The CDR3 region has the DNA TGTGCCAGCAGTGCCACAGGGGGCACTGAAGCTTTCTTT. It encodes CASSATGGTEAFF.

In its sample, this clone was seen a few times. In nucleotides, the CDR3 is TGCAGCGTTTCGTCTTACAATGAGCAGTTCTTC. This translates into CSVSSYNEQFF. The chain couples TRBV29-1 to TRBJ2-1; no firm D call. The CDR3 runs 11 residues. The germline gives CDR1 SQVTM, CDR2 ANQGSEA. The germline V and J ends were trimmed by 5 bases and 4 bases, with 6 bases remaining between them.

Only a few counts were recorded for this clone. The chain combines TRBV29-1 with TRBJ2-7; D is unresolved. V was shortened by 4 bases and J by 1 base, with 11 bases between the two germline ends. The CDR3 loop spans 13 amino acids. Germline assignment: CDR1 SQVTM and CDR2 ANQGSEA. CDR3 sequence reads: CSVVKQVSYEQYF. The CDR3 nucleotides read TGCAGCGTTGTTAAGCAGGTATCCTACGAGCAGTACTTC.

This clone was seen more than once but under ten times. The chain joins TRBV9 to TRBJ1-5; 7 positions agree with TRBD1. Germline V gives CDR1 SGDLS, CDR2 YYNGEE. The ends lost 4 bases at V and 3 bases at J; junction bases unmatched: 4. The CDR3 length is 14 residues. In DNA, the CDR3 is TGTGCCAGCAGCCGAGGGACAGACAATCAGCCCCAGCATTTT. Protein: CASSRGTDNQPQHF.

The rearrangement joins TRBV9 to TRBJ1-2, with 8 bases identical to TRBD1. CDR1 SGDLS and CDR2 YYNGEE come from the germline V gene. This CDR3 is 14 amino acids long. The J segment lost 4 bases and the V segment lost 7 bases, leaving 9 bases of the junction unmatched. The CDR3 sequence: CASYSTGDPYGYTF. Here the CDR3 DNA reads TGTGCCAGCTATTCGACAGGGGATCCCTATGGCTACACCTTC.

This clone occurred a few times. V usage is TRBV7-2 and J usage is TRBJ2-2; D is unresolved. This CDR3 contains 12 residues. Trimming pared 4 bases from V and 5 bases from J, leaving 5 bases between. Germline loops: CDR1 SGHTA, CDR2 FQGNSA. The CDR3 loop reads CASSSLTGELFF. The CDR3 DNA sequence: TGTGCCAGCAGCTCCCTGACCGGGGAGCTGTTTTTT.

This clone occurred a few times. This chain connects TRBV28 to TRBJ2-1; D gene unclear. This CDR3 contains 12 residues. Germline CDR1 MDHEN, CDR2 SYDVKM. Trimming cost V 4 bases and J 6 bases, with 7 bases left between them. The CDR3 region is CASSSETNEQFF. The CDR3 DNA is TGTGCCAGCAGTTCGGAGACCAATGAGCAGTTCTTC.

This sequence joins TRBV18 and TRBJ2-2; tentatively, D is TRBD2 (5 bases). The germline CDR1 and CDR2 sequences are KGHSH and LQKENI. The ends were cut back, 6 bases at V and 3 bases at J, with 11 bases in the middle. This CDR3 contains 14 residues. CDR3: CASSSGLDTGELFF. The CDR3 nucleotides read TGTGCCAGCTCTTCGGGATTAGACACCGGGGAGCTGTTTTTT.

V and J are TRBV5-4 and TRBJ2-7; maybe TRBD2 (5 bases). Per germline, CDR1 SGHNT and CDR2 YYREEE (reference sequence). The CDR3 extends over 14 amino acids. V gave up 4 bases and J gave up 6 bases, with 17 bases separating them. The CDR3 loop is CASSPTRVGREQYF. The CDR3 region has the DNA TGTGCCAGCAGCCCGACGCGGGTAGGACGCGAGCAGTACTTC. Supplemented by reference TRBV5-4 and TRBJ2-7, the full variable domain reads ETGVTQSPTHLIKTRGQQVTLRCSSQSGHNTVSWYQQALGQGPQFIFQYYREEENGRGNFPPRFSGLQFPNYSSELNVNALELDDSALYLCASSPTRVGREQYFGPGTRLTVT.

This clone was seen a few times. This rearrangement joins TRBV7-6 to TRBJ2-1; TRBD1 agrees at 7 bases. Germline V lookup: CDR1 SGHVS, CDR2 FNYEAQ. The CDR3 sequence is 14 residues long. V trimming: 10 bases; J trimming: 0 bases; junction bases outside the gene matches: 6. Here the CDR3 DNA reads TGTGCCACCTCAGGGGGTAGCTCCTACAATGAGCAGTTCTTC. Translation gives CATSGGSSYNEQFF.